This T cell receptor beta chain comes out of a study of vaccination effects on CD4 cells after COVID-19. On the study more broadly: The post-vaccine samples were taken, at the median, 72 days after the second dose. The researchers cultured approximately 2.1 million PBMC per well with around 9.2 IU/ml IL-2 and approximately 9.3 ug/ml peptides.

Trimming took off 5 bases at V and 7 bases at J, with 11 bases between the two ends. Germline-derived CDR1 and CDR2 are SGHTA and FQGTGA. The CDR3 consists of 13 residues. Profiled with immunoSEQ multiplex PCR; TCRdb holds only in-frame clones, not every one. Found here are tens of thousands of clones, about 67% of them singletons; the top ten hold around 2.2%. Concerning this clone: The antigen remains unidentified.

Subsequent to less than 13 days of culture, CD4+ T cells were isolated. Participants completed two doses of the BNT162b2 or mRNA-1273 vaccine. This TCR came from a human donor who received a COVID-19 vaccine. Sequences were derived from CD4+ T cells from PBMCs cultured without peptide, sampled after COVID-19 vaccination. This chain joins TRBV7-3 and TRBJ1-4; no clear D gene. The CDR3 bases are TGTGCCAGCAGCCCCCGTAACGGTGAAAAACTGTTTTTT. It is translated as CASSPRNGEKLFF.